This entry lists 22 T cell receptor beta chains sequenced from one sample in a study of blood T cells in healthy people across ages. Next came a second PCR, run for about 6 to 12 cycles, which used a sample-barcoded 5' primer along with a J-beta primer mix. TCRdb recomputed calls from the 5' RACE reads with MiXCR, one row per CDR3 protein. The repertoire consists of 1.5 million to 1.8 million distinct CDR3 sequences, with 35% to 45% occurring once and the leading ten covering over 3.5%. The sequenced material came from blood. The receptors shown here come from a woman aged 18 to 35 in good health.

The CDR3 loop is CASSKGRGGYNEQFF. The CDR3 DNA follows: TGTGCCAGCTCAAAGGGGAGGGGGGGCTACAATGAGCAGTTCTTC. This chain uses TRBV12-3 or TRBV12-4 with TRBJ2-1; the D gene is possibly TRBD2 (7 bases). V gave up 8 bases and J gave up 3 bases, with 17 bases separating them. The CDR3 sequence is 15 residues long.

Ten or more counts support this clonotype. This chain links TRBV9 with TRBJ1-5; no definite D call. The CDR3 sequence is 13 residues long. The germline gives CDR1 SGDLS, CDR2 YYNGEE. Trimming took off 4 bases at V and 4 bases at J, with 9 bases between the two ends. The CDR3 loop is CASSPLGNQPQHF. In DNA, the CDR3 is TGTGCCAGCAGCCCCCTGGGTAATCAGCCCCAGCATTTT.

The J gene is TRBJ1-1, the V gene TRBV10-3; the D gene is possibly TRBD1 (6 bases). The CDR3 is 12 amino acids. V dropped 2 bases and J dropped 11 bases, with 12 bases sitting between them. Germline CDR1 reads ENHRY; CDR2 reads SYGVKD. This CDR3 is CAISERGGDAFF. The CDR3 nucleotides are TGTGCCATCAGTGAGAGGGGGGGGGACGCTTTCTTT.

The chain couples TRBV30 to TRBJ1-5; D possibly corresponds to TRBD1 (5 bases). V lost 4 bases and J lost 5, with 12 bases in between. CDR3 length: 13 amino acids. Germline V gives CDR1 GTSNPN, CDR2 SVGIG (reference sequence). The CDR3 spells CAWMKGTDQPQHF. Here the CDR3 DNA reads TGTGCCTGGATGAAGGGGACGGATCAGCCCCAGCATTTT.

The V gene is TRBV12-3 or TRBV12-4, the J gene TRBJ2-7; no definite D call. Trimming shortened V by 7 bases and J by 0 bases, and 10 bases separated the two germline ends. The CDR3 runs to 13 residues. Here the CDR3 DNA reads TGTGCCAGCACTACTCACGGCTCCTACGAGCAGTACTTC. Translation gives CASTTHGSYEQYF.

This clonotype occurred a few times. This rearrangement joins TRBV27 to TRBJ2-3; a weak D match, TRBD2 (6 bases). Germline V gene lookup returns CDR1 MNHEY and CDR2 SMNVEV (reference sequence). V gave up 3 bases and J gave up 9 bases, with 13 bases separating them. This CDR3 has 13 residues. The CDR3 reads CASSLTSPRTQYF. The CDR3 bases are TGTGCCAGCAGTTTGACTAGTCCTCGAACGCAGTATTTT.

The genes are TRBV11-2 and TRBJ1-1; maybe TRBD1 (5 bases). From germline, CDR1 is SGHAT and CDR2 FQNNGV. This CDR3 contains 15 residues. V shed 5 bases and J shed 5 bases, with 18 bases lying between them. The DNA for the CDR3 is TGTGCCAGCAGCCGCAGAGTGTGGGGCGAGACTGAAGCTTTCTTT. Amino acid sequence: CASSRRVWGETEAFF.

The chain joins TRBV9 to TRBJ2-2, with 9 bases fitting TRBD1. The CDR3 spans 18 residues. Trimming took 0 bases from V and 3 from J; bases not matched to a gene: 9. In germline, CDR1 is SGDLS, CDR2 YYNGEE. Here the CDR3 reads CASSVGAGTGSYTGELFF. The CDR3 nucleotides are TGTGCCAGCAGCGTAGGAGCGGGGACAGGGTCGTACACCGGGGAGCTGTTTTTT.

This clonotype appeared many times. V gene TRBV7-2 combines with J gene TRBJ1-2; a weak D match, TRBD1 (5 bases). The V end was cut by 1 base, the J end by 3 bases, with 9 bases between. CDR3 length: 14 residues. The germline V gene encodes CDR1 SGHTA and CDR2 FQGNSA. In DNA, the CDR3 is TGTGCCAGCAGCTTAGTGGCCAGGGACTATGGCTACACCTTC. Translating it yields CASSLVARDYGYTF.

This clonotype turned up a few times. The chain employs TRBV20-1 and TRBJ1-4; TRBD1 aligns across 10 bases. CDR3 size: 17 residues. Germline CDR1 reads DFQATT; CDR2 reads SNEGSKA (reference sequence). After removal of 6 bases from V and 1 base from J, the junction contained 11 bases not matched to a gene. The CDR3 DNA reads TGCAGTGCCCGAGGACAGGGGGTTACTTTAACTAATGAAAAACTGTTTTTT. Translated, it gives CSARGQGVTLTNEKLFF.

In DNA, the CDR3 is TGTGCCAGCAGTAAGGCCCCAGGGACTCGATCCTACAATGAGCAGTTCTTC. This translates into CASSKAPGTRSYNEQFF. The chain links TRBV6-4 to TRBJ2-1; perhaps TRBD2 as D (6 bases). The CDR3 extends over 17 amino acids. Looked up from germline, CDR1 is MRHNA and CDR2 is SNTAGT. The ends were cut back, 5 bases at V and 1 base at J, with 18 bases in the middle.

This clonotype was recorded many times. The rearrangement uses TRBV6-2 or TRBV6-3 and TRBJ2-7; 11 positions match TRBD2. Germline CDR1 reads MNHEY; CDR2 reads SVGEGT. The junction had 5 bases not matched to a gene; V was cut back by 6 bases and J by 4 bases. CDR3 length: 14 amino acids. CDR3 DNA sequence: TGTGCCAGCAGGTGGACTAGCGGGTTTTACGAGCAGTACTTC. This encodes CASRWTSGFYEQYF.

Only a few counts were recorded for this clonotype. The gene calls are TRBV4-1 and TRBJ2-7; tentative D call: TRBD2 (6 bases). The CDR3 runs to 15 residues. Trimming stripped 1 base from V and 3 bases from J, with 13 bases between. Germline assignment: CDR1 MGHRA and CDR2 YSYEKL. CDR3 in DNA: TGCGCCAGCAGCCAAGGTTTCGGGACTGTCTACGAGCAGTACTTC. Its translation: CASSQGFGTVYEQYF.

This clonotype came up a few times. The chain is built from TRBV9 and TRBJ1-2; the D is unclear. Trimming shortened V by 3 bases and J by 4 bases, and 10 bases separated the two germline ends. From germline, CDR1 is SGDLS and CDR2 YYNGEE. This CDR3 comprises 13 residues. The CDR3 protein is CASSASPGYGYTF. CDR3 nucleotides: TGTGCCAGCAGCGCTAGCCCTGGCTATGGCTACACCTTC. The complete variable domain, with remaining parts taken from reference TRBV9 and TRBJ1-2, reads DSGVTQTPKHLITATGQRVTLRCSPRSGDLSVYWYQQSLDQGLQFLIQYYNGEERAKGNILERFSAQQFPDLHSELNLSSLELGDSALYFCASSASPGYGYTFGSGTRLTVV.

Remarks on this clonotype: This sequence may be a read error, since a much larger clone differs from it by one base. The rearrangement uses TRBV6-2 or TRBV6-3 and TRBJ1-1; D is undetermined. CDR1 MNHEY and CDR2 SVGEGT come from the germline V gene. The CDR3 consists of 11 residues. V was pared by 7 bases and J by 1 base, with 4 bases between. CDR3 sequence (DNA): TGTGCCAGCAATGAGAACACTGAAGCTTTCTTT. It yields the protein CASNENTEAFF.

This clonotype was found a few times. The CDR3 loop is CASSLVSGPLYEQYF. CDR3 sequence (DNA): TGTGCCAGCAGTTTAGTATCGGGGCCCCTCTACGAGCAGTACTTC. This chain connects TRBV28 to TRBJ2-7; D tentatively reads TRBD1 or TRBD2 (5 bases each). CDR3 length: 15 amino acids. CDR1 and CDR2 from the germline V gene are MDHEN and SYDVKM. V lost 2 bases and J 3 bases, leaving 14 bases between the germline ends.

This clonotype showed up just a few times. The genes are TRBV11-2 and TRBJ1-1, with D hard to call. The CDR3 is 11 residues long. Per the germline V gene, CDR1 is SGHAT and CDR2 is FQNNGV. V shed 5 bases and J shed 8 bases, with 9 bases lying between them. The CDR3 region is CASSKRPEAFF. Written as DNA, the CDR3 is TGTGCCAGCAGCAAACGTCCAGAAGCTTTCTTT.

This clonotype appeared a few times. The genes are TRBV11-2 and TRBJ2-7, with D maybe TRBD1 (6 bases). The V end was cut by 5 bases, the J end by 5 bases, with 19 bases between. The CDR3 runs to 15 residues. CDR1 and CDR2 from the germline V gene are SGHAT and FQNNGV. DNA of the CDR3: TGTGCCAGCAGCCAAGGACAGTACGGGCTAAACGAGCAGTACTTC. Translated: CASSQGQYGLNEQYF.

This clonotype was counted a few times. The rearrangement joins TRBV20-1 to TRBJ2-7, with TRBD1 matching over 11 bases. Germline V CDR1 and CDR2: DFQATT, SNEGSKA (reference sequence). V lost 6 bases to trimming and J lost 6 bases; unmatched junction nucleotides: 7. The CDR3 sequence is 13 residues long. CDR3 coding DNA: TGCAGTGCCAACCGGGACAGGGGGGTCGAGCAGTACTTC. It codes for CSANRDRGVEQYF.

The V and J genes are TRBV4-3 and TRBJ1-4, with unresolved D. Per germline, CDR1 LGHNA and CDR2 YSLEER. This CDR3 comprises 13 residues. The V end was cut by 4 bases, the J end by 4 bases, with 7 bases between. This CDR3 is CASSRGLNEKLFF. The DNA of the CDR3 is TGCGCCAGCAGCCGTGGACTTAATGAAAAACTGTTTTTT.

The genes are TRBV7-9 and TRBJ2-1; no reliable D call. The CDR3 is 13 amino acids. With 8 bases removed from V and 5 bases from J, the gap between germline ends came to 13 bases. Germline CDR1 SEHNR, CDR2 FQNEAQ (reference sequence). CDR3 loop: CASSRRGNNEQFF. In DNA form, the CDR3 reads TGTGCCAGCTCCAGGCGCGGAAACAATGAGCAGTTCTTC.

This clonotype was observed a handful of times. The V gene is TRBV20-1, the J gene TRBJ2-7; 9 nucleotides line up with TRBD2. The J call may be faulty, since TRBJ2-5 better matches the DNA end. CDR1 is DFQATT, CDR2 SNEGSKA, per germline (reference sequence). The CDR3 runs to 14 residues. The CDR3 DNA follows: TGCAGTGCTAGCCTAGCGGGGACCAAAGAGACCCAGTACTTC. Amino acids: CSASLAGTKETQYF.